This T cell receptor beta chain was captured in a study of T cells in Graves' hyperthyroidism and ophthalmopathy. The source material, RNA transcripts, was used to amplify TCR beta CDR3 regions. The HTBI set primed first-round TCR CDR3 RT-PCR. TCRdb re-called the multiplex PCR reads through MiXCR, storing one row per CDR3 protein. Found here are about half a million distinct CDR3 sequences, about a fifth of them singletons; the top ten hold less than 30%. This clonotype appeared many times. As yet, its antigen is unknown. Findings and caveats of the study: A median around six months before onset, the model predicted ophthalmopathy. The blood repertoire included most of the expanded thyroid clonotypes above 0.001.

Not enrolled were patients with uncontrolled infection, other autoimmune disease, pregnancy or lactation. J was trimmed by 2 bases and V by 7 bases; bases with no gene match: 6. Germline loops: CDR1 MNHNS, CDR2 SASEGT. This CDR3 spans 15 amino acids. What was sequenced was blood. The TCR was taken from a young man with Graves' hyperthyroidism. The V and J genes are TRBV6-1 and TRBJ1-3, with 9 bases matching TRBD1. In DNA, the CDR3 is TGTGCCAGCAAACCGACAGGGGGAACTGGAAACACCATATATTTT. Protein: CASKPTGGTGNTIYF.